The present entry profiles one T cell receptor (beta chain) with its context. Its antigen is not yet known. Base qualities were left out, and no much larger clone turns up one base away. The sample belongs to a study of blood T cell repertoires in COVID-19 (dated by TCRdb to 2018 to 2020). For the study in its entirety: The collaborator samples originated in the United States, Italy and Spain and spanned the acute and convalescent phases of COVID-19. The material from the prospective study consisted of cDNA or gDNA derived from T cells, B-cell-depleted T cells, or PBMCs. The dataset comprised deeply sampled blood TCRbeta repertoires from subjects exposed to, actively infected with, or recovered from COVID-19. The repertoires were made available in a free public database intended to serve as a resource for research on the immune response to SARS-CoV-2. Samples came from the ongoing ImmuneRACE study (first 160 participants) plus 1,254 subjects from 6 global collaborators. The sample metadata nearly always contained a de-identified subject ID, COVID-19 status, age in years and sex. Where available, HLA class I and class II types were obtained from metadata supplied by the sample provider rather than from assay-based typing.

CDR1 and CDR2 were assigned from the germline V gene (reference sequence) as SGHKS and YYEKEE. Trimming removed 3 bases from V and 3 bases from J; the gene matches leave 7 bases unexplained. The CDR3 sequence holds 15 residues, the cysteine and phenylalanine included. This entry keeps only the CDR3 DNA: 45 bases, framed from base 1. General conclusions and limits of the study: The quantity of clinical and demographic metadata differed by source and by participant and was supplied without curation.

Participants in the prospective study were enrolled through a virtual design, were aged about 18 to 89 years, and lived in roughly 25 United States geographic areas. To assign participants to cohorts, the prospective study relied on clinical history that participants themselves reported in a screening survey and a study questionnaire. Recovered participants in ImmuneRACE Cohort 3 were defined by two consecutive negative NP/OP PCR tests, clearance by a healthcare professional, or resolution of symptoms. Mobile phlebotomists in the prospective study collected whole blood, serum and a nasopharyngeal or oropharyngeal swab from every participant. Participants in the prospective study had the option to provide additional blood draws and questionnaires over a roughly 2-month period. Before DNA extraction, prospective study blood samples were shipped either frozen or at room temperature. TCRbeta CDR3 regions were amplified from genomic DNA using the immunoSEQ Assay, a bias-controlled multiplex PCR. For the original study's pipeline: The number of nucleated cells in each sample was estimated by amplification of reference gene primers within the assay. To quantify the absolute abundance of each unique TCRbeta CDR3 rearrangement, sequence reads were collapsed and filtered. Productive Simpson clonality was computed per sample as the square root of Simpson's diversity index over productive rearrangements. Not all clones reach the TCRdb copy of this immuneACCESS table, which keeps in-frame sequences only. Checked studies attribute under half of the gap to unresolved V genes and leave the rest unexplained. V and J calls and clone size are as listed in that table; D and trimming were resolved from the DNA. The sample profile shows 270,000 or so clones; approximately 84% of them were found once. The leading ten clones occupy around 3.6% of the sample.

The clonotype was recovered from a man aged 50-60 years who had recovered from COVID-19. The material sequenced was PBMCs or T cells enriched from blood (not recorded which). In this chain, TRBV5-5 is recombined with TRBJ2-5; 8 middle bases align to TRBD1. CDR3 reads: CASSWRQGFEETQYF. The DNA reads TGTGCCAGCAGCTGGAGACAGGGGTTTGAAGAGACCCAGTACTTC.